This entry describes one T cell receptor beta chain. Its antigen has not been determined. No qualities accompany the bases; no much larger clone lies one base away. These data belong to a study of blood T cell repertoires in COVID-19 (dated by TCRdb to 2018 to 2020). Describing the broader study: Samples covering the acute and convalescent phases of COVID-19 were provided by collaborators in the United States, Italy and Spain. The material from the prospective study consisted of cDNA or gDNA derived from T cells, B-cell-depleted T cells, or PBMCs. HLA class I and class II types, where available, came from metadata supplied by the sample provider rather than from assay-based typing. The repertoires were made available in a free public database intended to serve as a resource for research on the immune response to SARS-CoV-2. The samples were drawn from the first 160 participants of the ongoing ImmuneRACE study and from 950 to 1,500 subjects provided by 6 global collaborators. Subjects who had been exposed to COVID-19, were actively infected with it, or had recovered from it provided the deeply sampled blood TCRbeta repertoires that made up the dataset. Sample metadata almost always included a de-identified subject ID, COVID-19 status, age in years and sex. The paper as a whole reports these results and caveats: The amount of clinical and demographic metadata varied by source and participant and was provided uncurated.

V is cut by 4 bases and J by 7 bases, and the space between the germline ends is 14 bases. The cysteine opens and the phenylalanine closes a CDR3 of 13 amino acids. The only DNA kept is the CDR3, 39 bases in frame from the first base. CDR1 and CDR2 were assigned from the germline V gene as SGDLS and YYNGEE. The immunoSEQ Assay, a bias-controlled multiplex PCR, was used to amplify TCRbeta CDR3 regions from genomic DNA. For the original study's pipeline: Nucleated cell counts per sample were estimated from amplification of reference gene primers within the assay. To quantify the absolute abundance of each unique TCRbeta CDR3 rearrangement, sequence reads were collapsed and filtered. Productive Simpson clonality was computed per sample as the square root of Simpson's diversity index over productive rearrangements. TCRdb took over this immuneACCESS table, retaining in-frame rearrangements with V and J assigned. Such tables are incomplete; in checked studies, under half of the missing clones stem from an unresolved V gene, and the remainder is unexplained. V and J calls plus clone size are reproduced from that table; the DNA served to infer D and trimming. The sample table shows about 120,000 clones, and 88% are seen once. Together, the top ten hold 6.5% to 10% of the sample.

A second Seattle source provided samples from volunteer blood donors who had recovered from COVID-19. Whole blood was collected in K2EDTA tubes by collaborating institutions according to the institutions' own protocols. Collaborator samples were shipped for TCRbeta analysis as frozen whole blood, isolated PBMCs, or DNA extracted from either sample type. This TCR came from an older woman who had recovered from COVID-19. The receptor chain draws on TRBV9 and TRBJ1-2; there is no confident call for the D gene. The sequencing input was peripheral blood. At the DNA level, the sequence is TGTGCCAGCAGCTTCGACGGACTGGCTGGCTACACCTTC. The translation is CASSFDGLAGYTF. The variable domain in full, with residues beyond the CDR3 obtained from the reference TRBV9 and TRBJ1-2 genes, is DSGVTQTPKHLITATGQRVTLRCSPRSGDLSVYWYQQSLDQGLQFLIQYYNGEERAKGNILERFSAQQFPDLHSELNLSSLELGDSALYFCASSFDGLAGYTFGSGTRLTVV.